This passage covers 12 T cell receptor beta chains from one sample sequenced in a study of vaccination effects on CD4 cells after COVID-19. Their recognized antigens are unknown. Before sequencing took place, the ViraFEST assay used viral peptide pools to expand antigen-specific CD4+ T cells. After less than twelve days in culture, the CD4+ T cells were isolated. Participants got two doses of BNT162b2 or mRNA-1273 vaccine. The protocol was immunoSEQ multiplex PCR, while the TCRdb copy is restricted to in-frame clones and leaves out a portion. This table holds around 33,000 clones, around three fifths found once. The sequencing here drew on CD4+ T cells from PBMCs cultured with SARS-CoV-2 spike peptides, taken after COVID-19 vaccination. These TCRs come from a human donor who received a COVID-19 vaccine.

The CDR3 spells CATSRSGVSEKLFF. As DNA, the CDR3 is TGTGCCACCAGCAGGTCAGGGGTAAGTGAAAAACTGTTTTTT. The rearrangement joins TRBV15 to TRBJ1-4, with D possibly matching TRBD1 (6 bases). The CDR3 sequence is 14 residues long. CDR1 and CDR2 from the germline V gene are LNHNV and YYDKDF (reference sequence). Trimming stripped 3 bases from V and 7 bases from J, with 12 bases between.

The CDR3 here is CASSVGISGSTDTQYF. CDR3 DNA sequence: TGTGCCAGCAGCGTAGGTATTAGCGGGAGCACAGATACGCAGTATTTT. The rearrangement uses TRBV9 and TRBJ2-3; 7 nucleotides line up with TRBD2. CDR3 size: 16 residues. The J segment lost 0 bases and the V segment lost 0 bases, leaving 4 bases of the junction unmatched. In germline, CDR1 is SGDLS, CDR2 YYNGEE.

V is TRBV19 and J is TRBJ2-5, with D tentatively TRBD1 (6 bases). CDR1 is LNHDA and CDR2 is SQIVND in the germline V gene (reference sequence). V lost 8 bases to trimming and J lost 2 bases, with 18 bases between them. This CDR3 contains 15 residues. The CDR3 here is CASEKNTGKQETQYF. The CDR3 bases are TGTGCCAGTGAAAAAAATACAGGGAAACAAGAGACCCAGTACTTC.

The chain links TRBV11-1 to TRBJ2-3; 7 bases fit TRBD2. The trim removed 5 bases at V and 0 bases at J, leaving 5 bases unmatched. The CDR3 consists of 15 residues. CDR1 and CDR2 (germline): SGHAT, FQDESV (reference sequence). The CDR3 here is CASSQGLTSTDTQYF. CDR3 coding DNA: TGTGCCAGCAGCCAGGGACTAACTAGCACAGATACGCAGTATTTT.

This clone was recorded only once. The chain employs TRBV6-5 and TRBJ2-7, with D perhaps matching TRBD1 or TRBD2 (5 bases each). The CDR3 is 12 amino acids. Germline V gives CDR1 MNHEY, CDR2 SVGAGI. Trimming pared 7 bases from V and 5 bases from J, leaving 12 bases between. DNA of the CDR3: TGTGCCAGCAAACGGGACGGGCACGAGCAGTACTTC. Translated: CASKRDGHEQYF.

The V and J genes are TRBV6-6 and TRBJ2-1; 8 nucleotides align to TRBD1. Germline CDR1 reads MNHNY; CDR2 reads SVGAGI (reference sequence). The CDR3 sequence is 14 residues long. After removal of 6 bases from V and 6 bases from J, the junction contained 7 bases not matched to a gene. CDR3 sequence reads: CASRAGTGGNEQFF. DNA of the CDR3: TGTGCCAGCAGAGCCGGGACAGGCGGCAATGAGCAGTTCTTC.

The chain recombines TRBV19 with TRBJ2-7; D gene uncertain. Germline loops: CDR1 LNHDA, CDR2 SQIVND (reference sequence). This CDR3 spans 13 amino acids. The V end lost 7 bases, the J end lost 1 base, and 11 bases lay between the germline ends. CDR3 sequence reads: CASTHTGSYEQYF. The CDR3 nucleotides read TGTGCCAGTACCCATACTGGATCCTACGAGCAGTACTTC.

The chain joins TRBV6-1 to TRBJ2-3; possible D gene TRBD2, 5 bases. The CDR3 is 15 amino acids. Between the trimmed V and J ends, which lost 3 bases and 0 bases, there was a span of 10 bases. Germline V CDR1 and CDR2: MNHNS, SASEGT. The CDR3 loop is CASSDRTRSTDTQYF. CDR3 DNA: TGTGCCAGCAGTGATCGTACTAGAAGCACAGATACGCAGTATTTT.

CDR3 DNA sequence: TGTGCCAGTAGAACACTTAACACCGGGGAGCTGTTTTTT. Translating it yields CASRTLNTGELFF. The chain uses TRBV19 and TRBJ2-2; no reliable D call. The ends were cut back, 6 bases at V and 2 bases at J, with 7 bases in the middle. In germline, CDR1 is LNHDA, CDR2 SQIVND (reference sequence). The CDR3 sequence is 13 residues long.

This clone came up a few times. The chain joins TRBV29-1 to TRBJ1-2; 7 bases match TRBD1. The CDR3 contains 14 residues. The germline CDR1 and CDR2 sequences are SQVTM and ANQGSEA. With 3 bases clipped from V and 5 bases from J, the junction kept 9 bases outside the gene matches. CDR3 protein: CSVDKDRSAYGYTF. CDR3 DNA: TGCAGCGTTGACAAGGACAGGTCCGCTTATGGCTACACCTTC.

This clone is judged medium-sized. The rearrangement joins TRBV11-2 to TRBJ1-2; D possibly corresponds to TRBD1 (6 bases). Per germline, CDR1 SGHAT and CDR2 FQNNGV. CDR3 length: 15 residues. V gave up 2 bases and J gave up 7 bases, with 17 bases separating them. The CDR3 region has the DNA TGTGCCAGCAGCTTAAGGGGGGGTACCCCTCGTGGCTACACCTTC. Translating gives CASSLRGGTPRGYTF. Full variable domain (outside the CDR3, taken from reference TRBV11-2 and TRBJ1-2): EAGVAQSPRYKIIEKRQSVAFWCNPISGHATLYWYQQILGQGPKLLIQFQNNGVVDDSQLPKDRFSAERLKGVDSTLKIQPAKLEDSAVYLCASSLRGGTPRGYTFGSGTRLTVV.

CDR3 region: CASSVGLAGGPQAYEQYF. The CDR3 nucleotides are TGTGCCAGCAGCGTTGGACTAGCGGGGGGTCCTCAGGCCTACGAGCAGTACTTC. This chain links TRBV9 with TRBJ2-7; 14 bases are a match to TRBD2. The germline V gene has CDR1 SGDLS and CDR2 YYNGEE. The CDR3 spans 18 residues. J was trimmed by 2 bases and V by 2 bases; bases with no gene match: 9. Full variable domain (remainder filled in from reference TRBV9 and TRBJ2-7): DSGVTQTPKHLITATGQRVTLRCSPRSGDLSVYWYQQSLDQGLQFLIQYYNGEERAKGNILERFSAQQFPDLHSELNLSSLELGDSALYFCASSVGLAGGPQAYEQYFGPGTRLTVT.